This TCR beta chain stems from a study of T cells after yellow fever vaccination. General study findings and limits: Reappearance after the booster was observed for most primary-vaccination clones (about 96% CD4, about 86% CD8).

From germline, CDR1 is LGHNA and CDR2 YSLEER. The CDR3 loop spans 15 amino acids. After removal of 0 bases from V and 3 bases from J, the junction contained 5 bases not matched to a gene. The table lists this clonotype with a few counts. Its specificity is not known. Making TCR cDNA involved 5'RACE template switching, which added UMIs and a universal primer site. Each CDR3 protein is one row after TCRdb ran MiXCR on the 5' RACE reads. The sample contains under 600,000 distinct CDR3 sequences, around an eighth of which appear only once. The sequence was collected from a man aged 25-40 years who received the YFV17D yellow fever vaccine. This chain links TRBV4-3 with TRBJ2-7; 7 bases match TRBD1. The source material was PBMCs, sampled on the day of the yellow fever booster vaccination. The CDR3 nucleotides are TGCGCCAGCAGCCAAGATAGGAGACAGGGCTACGAGCAGTACTTC. Encoded protein: CASSQDRRQGYEQYF.